This T cell receptor beta chain was sequenced in a study of T cell repertoires in ileal Crohn's disease. Findings and caveats of the study: Clonality above 26.8% at surgery always came with endoscopic recurrence. Compared with CD4 T cells, sorted CD8 cells carried more expanded clones.

The sample's time point: neoterminal ileum biopsy at postoperative endoscopy, about 6 months after surgery. Some clones are missing from TCRdb's copy, which holds only in-frame ones; the method was immunoSEQ multiplex PCR. The sample lists under 15,000 clones, about 81% occurring once. J lost 0 bases, V lost 3 bases, and 3 bases had no gene match. CDR3 length equals 15 residues. CDR1 SNHLY and CDR2 FYNNEI come from the germline V gene. Turning to this clone: The antigen is undetermined.

The receptor was derived from an adult with Crohn's disease. The chain links TRBV2 to TRBJ2-3; 7 bases line up with TRBD2. The source material was ileal tissue. CDR3 bases: TGTGCCAGCAGTGAGGTGGGGGGGAGCACAGATACGCAGTATTTT. It codes for CASSEVGGSTDTQYF.